This T cell receptor beta chain was recovered during a study of T cells in Graves' hyperthyroidism and ophthalmopathy. In this sample, this clonotype turned up many times. With V trimmed by 6 bases and J by 4 bases, 3 bases remained unmatched. The germline V gene encodes CDR1 LNHDA and CDR2 SQIVND (reference sequence). The CDR3 extends over 13 amino acids. Researchers took RNA transcripts and amplified the TCR beta CDR3 regions from them. With the HTBI primer set, the TCR CDR3 went through a first round of RT-PCR. TCRdb passed the multiplex PCR reads through MiXCR, listing each CDR3 protein once. The sample shows around 250,000 distinct CDR3 sequences, about 14% of them seen only once.

The material sequenced was blood. The chain has TRBV19 and TRBJ2-7, with 10 bases fitting TRBD2. This TCR was sampled from a woman aged 40 to 50 with Graves' hyperthyroidism that later progressed to Graves' ophthalmopathy. CDR3 loop: CASRASGSYEQYF. Here the CDR3 DNA reads TGTGCCAGTAGGGCTAGCGGGAGTTACGAGCAGTACTTC.